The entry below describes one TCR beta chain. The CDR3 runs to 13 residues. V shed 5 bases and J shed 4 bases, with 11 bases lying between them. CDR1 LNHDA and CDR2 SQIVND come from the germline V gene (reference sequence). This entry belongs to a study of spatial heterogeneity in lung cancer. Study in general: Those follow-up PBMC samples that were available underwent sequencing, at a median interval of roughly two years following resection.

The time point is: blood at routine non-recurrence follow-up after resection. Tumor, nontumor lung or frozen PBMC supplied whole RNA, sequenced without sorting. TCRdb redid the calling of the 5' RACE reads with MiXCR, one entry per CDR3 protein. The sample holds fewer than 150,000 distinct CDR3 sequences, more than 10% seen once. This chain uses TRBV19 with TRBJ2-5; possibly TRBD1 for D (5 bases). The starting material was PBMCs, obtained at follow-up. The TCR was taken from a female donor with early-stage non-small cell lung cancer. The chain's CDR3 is CASSFPGRETQYF. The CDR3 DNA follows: TGTGCCAGTAGTTTTCCAGGGCGAGAGACCCAGTACTTC.